One and the same sample provided the 13 T cell receptor beta chains below, sequenced in a study of tissue T cells after allogeneic stem cell transplantation (dated by TCRdb to 2021 to 2024). The library was built by means of the immunoSEQ multiplex PCR assay. TCRdb retrieved this table from immuneACCESS and kept in-frame rearrangements only. Not all clones are present; in checked studies, unresolved V genes account for under half, and no reason is known for the remainder. The sample contains approximately 20,000 clones, about 70% of them found a single time. The ten largest clones capture approximately 0.39% of the sample. The sample consisted of blood. All receptors derive from a female BALB/c mouse in good health. The MHC haplotype carried by mice of this strain is H2-d.

Turning to this clone: Each gene name is a mouse one. The read is 1 residue too short to cover the CDR3 end, so that end is filled in from the germline J gene. This sequence joins TRBV31 and TRBJ1-3; D is ambiguous. The CDR3 runs to 14 residues. Germline V CDR1 and CDR2: GKSSPN, SITVG. The V and J ends lost 0 bases and 0 bases respectively, with 6 bases between them. The chain's CDR3 is CAWSLDNSGNTLYF. Partial CDR3 DNA: TGTGCCTGGAGTCTCGACAATTCTGGAAATACGCTCTAT.

This clone showed up just a few times. The genes and germline here are from mouse. The read terminates 1 residue before the CDR3 end, so the remaining end is supplied by the germline J gene. This sequence joins TRBV3 and TRBJ2-7; 12 nucleotides line up with TRBD2. V lost 5 bases and J lost 0; bases outside the gene matches: 2. The CDR3 consists of 15 residues. Germline CDR1 is SNHLY and CDR2 is FYNGKV (reference sequence). CDR3 DNA, as far as it was read: TGTGCCAGCAGCCCGGACTGGGGGGGCTCCTATGAACAGTAC. Translated, it gives CASSPDWGGSYEQY. The whole CDR3 protein reads CASSPDWGGSYEQYF.

Turning to this clone: Any gene name here is a mouse gene name. Read data end 1 residue before the CDR3 end; the end is taken from the germline J gene. This chain joins TRBV17 and TRBJ1-3, with no clear D. V lost 2 bases and J 1 base, leaving 6 bases between the germline ends. Germline CDR1 MNHDT, CDR2 YYDKIL. CDR3 size: 14 residues. The CDR3 sequence: CASSRSVSGNTLYF. Partial CDR3 DNA: TGTGCTAGCAGTAGATCAGTATCTGGAAATACGCTCTAT. Full variable domain (rest looked up from reference TRBV17 and TRBJ1-3): DTTVKQNPRYKLARVGKPVNLICSQTMNHDTMYWYQKKPNQAPKLLLFYYDKILNREADTFEKFQSSRPNNSFCSLYIGSAGLEYSAMYLCASSRSVSGNTLYFGEGSRLIVV.

This clone was seen a handful of times. Gene names refer to mouse genes. The read ends 1 residue shy of where the CDR3 ends; the end is completed using the germline J gene. The chain has TRBV29 and TRBJ2-1; TRBD1 might be the D (7 bases). V was clipped by 7 bases and J by 4 bases, with 11 bases between them. Germline CDR1 and CDR2: MSHET and SYDVDS. This CDR3 has 13 residues. The CDR3 bases that were read are TGTGCTAGCAAAGGGGGCGCTTATGCTGAGCAGTTC. Translation: CASKGGAYAEQF. The complete CDR3 reads CASKGGAYAEQFF.

This clone came up once. Germline and genes here are mouse. The read falls 1 residue short of the CDR3 end, and the missing part is taken from the germline J gene. This chain connects TRBV5 to TRBJ2-3; D gene ambiguous. Trimming pared 1 base from V and 0 bases from J, leaving 8 bases between. CDR3 size: 15 residues. Germline V CDR1 and CDR2: LGHNA, YNLKQL (reference sequence). CDR3 DNA (partial): TGTGCCAGCAGCCAAGGGGGATCTAGTGCAGAAACGCTGTAT. This gives the protein CASSQGGSSAETLY. The whole CDR3 protein reads CASSQGGSSAETLYF.

Of note for this clone: Each gene name is a mouse one. The read finishes 1 residue shy of the CDR3 end, and the germline J gene is used to complete it. The V gene is TRBV14, the J gene TRBJ2-4; D is perhaps TRBD1 (6 bases). This CDR3 is built from 12 residues. V dropped 2 bases and J dropped 5 bases, with 6 bases sitting between them. From germline, CDR1 is SGHDT and CDR2 FRDEAV. The part of the CDR3 DNA that was read is TGTGCCAGCAGTTTACAGGGAAACACCTTGTAC. It specifies CASSLQGNTLY. The entire CDR3 protein reads CASSLQGNTLYF. The full variable domain, rest sourced from reference TRBV14 and TRBJ2-4, is EAGVTQSPRYAVLQEGQAVSFWCDPISGHDTLYWYQQPRDQGPQLLVYFRDEAVIDNSQLPSDRFSAVRPKGTNSTLKIQSAKQGDTATYLCASSLQGNTLYFGAGTRLSVL.

As concerns this clone: Genes and germline are mouse. The read falls 1 residue short of the CDR3 end, and the missing part is taken from the germline J gene. This chain links TRBV3 with TRBJ2-7; D call uncertain. The CDR3 has 12 residues. CDR1 SNHLY and CDR2 FYNGKV come from the germline V gene (reference sequence). The germline V and J ends were trimmed by 5 bases and 3 bases, with 8 bases remaining between them. Incomplete CDR3 DNA: TGTGCCAGCAGCCCTGACAACTATGAACAGTAC. This translates into CASSPDNYEQY. The whole CDR3 protein reads CASSPDNYEQYF.

Worth noting for this clone: Mouse germline and gene names are used. The CDR3 end is not reached by the read, which stops 1 residue before it; the germline J gene fills it in. The V gene is TRBV5, the J gene TRBJ1-4; D is possibly TRBD1 (5 bases). The CDR3 totals 14 residues. Germline V gives CDR1 LGHNA, CDR2 YNLKQL (reference sequence). V gave up 4 bases and J gave up 1 base, with 7 bases separating them. CDR3 DNA, as far as it was read: TGTGCCAGCAGCCGGACATATTCCAACGAAAGATTATTT. Translated, it gives CASSRTYSNERLF. The CDR3 reads in full as CASSRTYSNERLFF.

A few counts support this clone. Gene names are the mouse ones. The CDR3 extends 1 residue past the end of the read, so its final part is completed from the germline J gene. The chain is built from TRBV2 and TRBJ2-7; D is uncertain. Trimming cost V 0 bases and J 0 bases, with 9 bases left between them. The CDR3 is 15 residues long. CDR1 is LGHNA and CDR2 is YSYQKL in the germline V gene. CDR3 bases read: TGTGCCAGCAGCCAAGATTGGAAGAGCTCCTATGAACAGTAC. Protein product: CASSQDWKSSYEQY. The full CDR3 reads CASSQDWKSSYEQYF.

About this clone itself: The gene names here belong to mouse. The CDR3 is cut off 1 residue early in the read; its end comes from the germline J gene. This rearrangement joins TRBV19 to TRBJ2-1, with D unclear. From germline, CDR1 is FNHDT and CDR2 SITEND (reference sequence). This CDR3 has 12 amino acids. V lost 5 bases and J lost 3, with 6 bases in between. CDR3 DNA, as far as it was read: TGTGCCAGCAGGCGGGGCTATGCTGAGCAGTTC. Translated, it gives CASRRGYAEQF. The entire CDR3 protein is CASRRGYAEQFF.

Concerning this clone itself: Gene names are mouse gene names. The read ends 1 residue early relative to the CDR3; the germline J gene fills the gap. V is TRBV5 and J is TRBJ1-5, with 9 nucleotides matching TRBD1. Germline V gives CDR1 LGHNA, CDR2 YNLKQL (reference sequence). There are 14 residues in the CDR3. With V trimmed by 1 base and J by 9 bases, 4 bases remained unmatched. The sequenced CDR3 bases are TGTGCCAGCAGCCAAGGGACAGGGGAGCGGGCTCCGCTT. It translates to CASSQGTGERAPL. The whole CDR3 protein reads CASSQGTGERAPLF.

Turning to this clone: Gene names refer to mouse genes. The read falls 1 residue short of the CDR3 end, and the missing part is taken from the germline J gene. The chain is built from TRBV5 and TRBJ2-7; tentative D call: TRBD1 (6 bases). Germline V gene sequence: CDR1 LGHNA, CDR2 YNLKQL (reference sequence). V was clipped by 0 bases and J by 0 bases, with 9 bases between them. CDR3 length: 15 amino acids. The CDR3 bases that were read are TGTGCCAGCAGCCAAGATCCAGGGGCCTCCTATGAACAGTAC. Protein product: CASSQDPGASYEQY. The full CDR3 protein reads CASSQDPGASYEQYF.

On this clone itself: Germline and genes: mouse. The sequence runs out 1 residue before the end of the CDR3; the remainder is reconstructed from the germline J gene. The rearrangement joins TRBV13-2 to TRBJ1-2, with D unclear. This CDR3 has 12 amino acids. Trimming took 1 base from V and 1 from J, leaving 2 bases between them. Germline lookup yields CDR1 NNHNN and CDR2 SYGAGS (reference sequence). CDR3 DNA, as far as it was read: TGTGCCAGCGGTGATCAAAACTCCGACTACACC. Its translation: CASGDQNSDYT. The complete CDR3 sequence is CASGDQNSDYTF.